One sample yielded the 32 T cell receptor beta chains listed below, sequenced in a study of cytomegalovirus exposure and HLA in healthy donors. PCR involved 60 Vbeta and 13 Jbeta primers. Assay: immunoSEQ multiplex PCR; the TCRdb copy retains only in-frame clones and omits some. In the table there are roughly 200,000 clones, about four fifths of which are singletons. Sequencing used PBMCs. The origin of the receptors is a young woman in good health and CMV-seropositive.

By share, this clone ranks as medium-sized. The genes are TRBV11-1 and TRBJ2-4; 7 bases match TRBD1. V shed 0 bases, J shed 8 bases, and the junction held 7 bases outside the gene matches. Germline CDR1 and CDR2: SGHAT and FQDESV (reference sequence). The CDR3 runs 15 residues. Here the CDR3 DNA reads TGTGCCAGCAGCTTAGCGAAGACAGGGTATGACATTCAGTACTTC. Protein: CASSLAKTGYDIQYF.

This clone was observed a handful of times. DNA for the CDR3: TGTGCCAGCAGTGGTGGAGGACTAGCCTTTCCCACCGGGGAGCTGTTTTTT. It encodes CASSGGGLAFPTGELFF. The chain joins TRBV25-1 to TRBJ2-2; 8 nucleotides align to TRBD2. Germline CDR1 MGHDK, CDR2 SYGVNS. The CDR3 runs to 17 residues. V lost 4 bases, J lost 4 bases, and 11 bases stayed unmatched. The whole variable domain, filled in from reference TRBV25-1 and TRBJ2-2, reads EADIYQTPRYLVIGTGKKITLECSQTMGHDKMYWYQQDPGMELHLIHYSYGVNSTEKGDLSSESTVSRIRTEHFPLTLESARPSHTSQYLCASSGGGLAFPTGELFFGEGSRLTVL.

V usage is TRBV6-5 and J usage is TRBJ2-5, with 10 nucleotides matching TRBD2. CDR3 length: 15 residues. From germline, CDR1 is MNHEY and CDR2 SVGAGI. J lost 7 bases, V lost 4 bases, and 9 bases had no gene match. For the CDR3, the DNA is TGTGCCAGCAGTTTGGATAGCGGGGGGCGAGGGACCCAGTACTTC. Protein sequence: CASSLDSGGRGTQYF.

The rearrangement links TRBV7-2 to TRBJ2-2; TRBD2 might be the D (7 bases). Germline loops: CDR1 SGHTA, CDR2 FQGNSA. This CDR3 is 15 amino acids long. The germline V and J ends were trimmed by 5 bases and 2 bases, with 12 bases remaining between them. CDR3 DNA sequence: TGTGCCAGCAGCCCGGGGGGCGCAAACACCGGGGAGCTGTTTTTT. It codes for CASSPGGANTGELFF.

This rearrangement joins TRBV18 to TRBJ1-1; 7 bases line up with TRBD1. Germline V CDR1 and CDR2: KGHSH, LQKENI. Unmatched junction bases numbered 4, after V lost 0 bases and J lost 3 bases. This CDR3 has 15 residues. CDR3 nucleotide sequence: TGTGCCAGCTCACCACCCGGGACAGCTTACACTGAAGCTTTCTTT. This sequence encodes CASSPPGTAYTEAFF.

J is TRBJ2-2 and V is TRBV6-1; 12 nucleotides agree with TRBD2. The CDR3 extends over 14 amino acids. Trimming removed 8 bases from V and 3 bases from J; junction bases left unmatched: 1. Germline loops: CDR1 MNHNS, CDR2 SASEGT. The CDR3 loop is CASRLAGDTGELFF. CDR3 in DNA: TGTGCCAGCCGACTAGCGGGGGACACCGGGGAGCTGTTTTTT.

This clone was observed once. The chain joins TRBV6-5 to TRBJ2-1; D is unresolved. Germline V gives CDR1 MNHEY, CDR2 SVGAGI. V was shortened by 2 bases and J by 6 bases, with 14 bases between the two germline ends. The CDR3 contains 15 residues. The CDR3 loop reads CASSYGGLPLNEQFF. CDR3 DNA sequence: TGTGCCAGCAGTTACGGCGGTCTCCCTCTCAATGAGCAGTTCTTC.

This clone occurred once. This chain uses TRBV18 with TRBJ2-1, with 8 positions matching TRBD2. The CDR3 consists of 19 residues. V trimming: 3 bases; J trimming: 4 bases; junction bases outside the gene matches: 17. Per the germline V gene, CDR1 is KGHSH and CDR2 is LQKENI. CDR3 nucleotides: TGTGCCAGCTCACCTCAGGAAGACGGGAGGGCCCCCACGTACAATGAGCAGTTCTTC. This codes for CASSPQEDGRAPTYNEQFF.

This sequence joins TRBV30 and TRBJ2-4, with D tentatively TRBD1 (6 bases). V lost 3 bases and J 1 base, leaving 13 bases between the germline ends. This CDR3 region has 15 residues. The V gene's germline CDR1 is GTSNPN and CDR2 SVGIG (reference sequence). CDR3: CAWSARGFAKNIQYF. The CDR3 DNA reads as TGTGCCTGGAGCGCCAGGGGTTTCGCCAAAAACATTCAGTACTTC.

CDR3 nucleotide sequence: TGTGCCTGGAGTGTACAAGGGGGCCAGCCCCAGCATTTT. It specifies CAWSVQGGQPQHF. The gene calls are TRBV30 and TRBJ1-5, with 7 bases aligning to TRBD1. Germline trimming cut 0 bases from V and 7 bases from J; bases unmatched to any gene: 3. Germline V gene sequence: CDR1 GTSNPN, CDR2 SVGIG (reference sequence). This CDR3 is built from 13 residues.

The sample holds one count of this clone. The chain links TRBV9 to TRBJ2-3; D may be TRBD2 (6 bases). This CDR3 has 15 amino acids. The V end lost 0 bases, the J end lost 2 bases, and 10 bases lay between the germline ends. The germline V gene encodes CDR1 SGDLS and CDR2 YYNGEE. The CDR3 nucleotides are TGTGCCAGCAGCGTAGATGGGGGGTTCACAGATACGCAGTATTTT. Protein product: CASSVDGGFTDTQYF.

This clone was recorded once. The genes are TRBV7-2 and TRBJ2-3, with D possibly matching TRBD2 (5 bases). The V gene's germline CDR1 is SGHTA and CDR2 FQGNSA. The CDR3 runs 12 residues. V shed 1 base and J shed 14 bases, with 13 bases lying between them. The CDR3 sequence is CASSLDLSDVYF. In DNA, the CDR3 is TGTGCCAGCAGCTTAGATCTTAGCGACGTGTATTTT.

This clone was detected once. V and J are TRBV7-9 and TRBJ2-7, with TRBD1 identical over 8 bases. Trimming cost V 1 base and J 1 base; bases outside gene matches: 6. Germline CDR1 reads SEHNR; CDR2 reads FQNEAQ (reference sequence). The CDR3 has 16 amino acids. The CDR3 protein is CASSLVGQGRSYEQYF. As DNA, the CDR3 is TGTGCCAGCAGCTTAGTAGGACAGGGTCGGTCCTACGAGCAGTACTTC.

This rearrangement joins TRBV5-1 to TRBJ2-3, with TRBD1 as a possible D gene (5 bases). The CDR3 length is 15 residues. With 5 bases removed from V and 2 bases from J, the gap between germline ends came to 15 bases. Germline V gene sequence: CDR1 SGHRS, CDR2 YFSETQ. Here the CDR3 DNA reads TGCGCCAGCAGTCCCCAGGGCCCTCCCACAGATACGCAGTATTTT. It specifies CASSPQGPPTDTQYF.

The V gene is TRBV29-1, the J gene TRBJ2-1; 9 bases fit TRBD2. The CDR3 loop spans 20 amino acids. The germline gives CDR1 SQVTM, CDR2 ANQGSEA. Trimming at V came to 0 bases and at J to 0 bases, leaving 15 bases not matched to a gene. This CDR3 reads CSVEDLFPRLAAGSYNEQFF. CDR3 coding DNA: TGCAGCGTTGAAGATCTTTTTCCCCGACTAGCGGCTGGCTCCTACAATGAGCAGTTCTTC.

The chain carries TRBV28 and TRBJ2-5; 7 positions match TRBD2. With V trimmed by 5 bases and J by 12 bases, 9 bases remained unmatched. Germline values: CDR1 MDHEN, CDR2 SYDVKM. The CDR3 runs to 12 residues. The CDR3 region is CASSTGEGTKYF. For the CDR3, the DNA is TGTGCCAGCAGTACGGGTGAGGGGACTAAGTACTTC.

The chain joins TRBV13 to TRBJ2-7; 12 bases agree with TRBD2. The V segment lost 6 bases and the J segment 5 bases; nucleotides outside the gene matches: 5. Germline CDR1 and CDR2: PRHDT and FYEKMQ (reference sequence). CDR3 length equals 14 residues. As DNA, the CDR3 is TGTGCCAGCAGTAAGGGACTAGCGGGCCACGAGCAGTACTTC. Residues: CASSKGLAGHEQYF.

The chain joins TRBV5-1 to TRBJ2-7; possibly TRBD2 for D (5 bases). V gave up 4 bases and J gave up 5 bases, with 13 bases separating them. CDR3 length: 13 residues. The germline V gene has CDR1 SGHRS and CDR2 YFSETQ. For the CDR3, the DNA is TGCGCCAGCAGCCCGGAGGTCCATGACGAGCAGTACTTC. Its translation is CASSPEVHDEQYF.

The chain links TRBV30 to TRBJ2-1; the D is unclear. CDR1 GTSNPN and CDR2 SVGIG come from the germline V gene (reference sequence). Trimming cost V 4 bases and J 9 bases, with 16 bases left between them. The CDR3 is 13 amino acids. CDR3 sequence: CAWNPIARTEQFF. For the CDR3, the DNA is TGTGCCTGGAACCCCATAGCACGAACTGAGCAGTTCTTC.

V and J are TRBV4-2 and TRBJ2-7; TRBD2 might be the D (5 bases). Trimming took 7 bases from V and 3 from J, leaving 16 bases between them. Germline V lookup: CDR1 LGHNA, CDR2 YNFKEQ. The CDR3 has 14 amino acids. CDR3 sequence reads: CASTHTLGDYEQYF. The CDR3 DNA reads TGTGCCAGCACTCACACCCTCGGGGACTACGAGCAGTACTTC.

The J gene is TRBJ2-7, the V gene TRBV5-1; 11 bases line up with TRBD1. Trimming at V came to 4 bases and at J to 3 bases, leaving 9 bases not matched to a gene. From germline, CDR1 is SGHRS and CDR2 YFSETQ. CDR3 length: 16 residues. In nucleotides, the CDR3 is TGCGCCAGCAGCCAAGTGGGGACAGGGGGGTACTACGAGCAGTACTTC. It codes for CASSQVGTGGYYEQYF.

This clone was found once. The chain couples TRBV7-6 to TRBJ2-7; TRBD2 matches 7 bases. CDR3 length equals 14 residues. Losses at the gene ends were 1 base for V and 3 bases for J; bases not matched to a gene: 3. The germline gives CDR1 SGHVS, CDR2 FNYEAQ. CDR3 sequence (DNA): TGTGCCAGCAGCTTAGGGGGGGGAAACTACGAGCAGTACTTC. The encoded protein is CASSLGGGNYEQYF.

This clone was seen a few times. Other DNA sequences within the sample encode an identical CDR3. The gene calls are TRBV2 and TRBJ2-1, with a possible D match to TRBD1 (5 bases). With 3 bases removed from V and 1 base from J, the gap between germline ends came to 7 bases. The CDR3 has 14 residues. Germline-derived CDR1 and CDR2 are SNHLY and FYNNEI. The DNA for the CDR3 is TGTGCCAGCAGTGACCAGGGATCCTACAATGAGCAGTTCTTC. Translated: CASSDQGSYNEQFF.

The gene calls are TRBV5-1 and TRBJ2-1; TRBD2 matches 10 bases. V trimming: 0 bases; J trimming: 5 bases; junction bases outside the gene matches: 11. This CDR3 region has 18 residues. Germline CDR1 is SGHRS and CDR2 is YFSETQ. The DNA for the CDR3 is TGCGCCAGCAGCTTGGTTTGGGTAGAGCTAGCGGGAGACAATGAGCAGTTCTTC. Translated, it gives CASSLVWVELAGDNEQFF.

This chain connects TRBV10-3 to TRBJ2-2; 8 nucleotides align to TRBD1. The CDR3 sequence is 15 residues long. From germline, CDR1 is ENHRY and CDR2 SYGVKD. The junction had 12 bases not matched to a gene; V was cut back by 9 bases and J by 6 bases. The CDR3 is CAISHGQGSSGELFF. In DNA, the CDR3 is TGTGCCATATCTCACGGACAGGGTTCGTCCGGGGAGCTGTTTTTT.

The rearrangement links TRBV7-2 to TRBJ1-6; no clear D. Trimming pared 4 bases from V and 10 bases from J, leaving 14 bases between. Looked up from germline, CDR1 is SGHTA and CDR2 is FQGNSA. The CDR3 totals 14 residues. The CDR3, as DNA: TGTGCCAGCAGCTATGAGGCCGTAAACTCACCCCTCCACTTT. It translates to CASSYEAVNSPLHF.

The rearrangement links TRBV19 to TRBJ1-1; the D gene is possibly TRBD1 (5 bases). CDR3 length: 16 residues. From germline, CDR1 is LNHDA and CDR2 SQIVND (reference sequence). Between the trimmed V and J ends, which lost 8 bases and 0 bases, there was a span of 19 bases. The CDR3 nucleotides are TGTGCCAGTCAGTCTCAGGGAAAGGGGTTGAACACTGAAGCTTTCTTT. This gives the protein CASQSQGKGLNTEAFF.

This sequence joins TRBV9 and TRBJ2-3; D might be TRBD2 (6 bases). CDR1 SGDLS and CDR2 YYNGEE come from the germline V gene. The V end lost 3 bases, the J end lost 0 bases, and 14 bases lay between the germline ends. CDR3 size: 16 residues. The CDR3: CASSASGRASTDTQYF. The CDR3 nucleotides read TGTGCCAGCAGCGCATCCGGGAGAGCAAGCACAGATACGCAGTATTTT.

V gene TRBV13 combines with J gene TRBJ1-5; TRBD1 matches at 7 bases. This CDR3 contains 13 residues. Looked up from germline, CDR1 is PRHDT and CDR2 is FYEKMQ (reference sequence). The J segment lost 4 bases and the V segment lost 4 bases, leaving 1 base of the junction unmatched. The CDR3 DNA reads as TGTGCCAGCAGCTCGGACAGGAATCAGCCCCAGCATTTT. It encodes CASSSDRNQPQHF.

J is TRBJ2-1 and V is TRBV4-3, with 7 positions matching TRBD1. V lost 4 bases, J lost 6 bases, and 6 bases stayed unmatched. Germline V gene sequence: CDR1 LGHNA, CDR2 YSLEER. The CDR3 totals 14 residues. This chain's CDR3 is CASSRTTGVNEQFF. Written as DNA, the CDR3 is TGCGCCAGCAGCCGTACCACAGGGGTCAATGAGCAGTTCTTC.

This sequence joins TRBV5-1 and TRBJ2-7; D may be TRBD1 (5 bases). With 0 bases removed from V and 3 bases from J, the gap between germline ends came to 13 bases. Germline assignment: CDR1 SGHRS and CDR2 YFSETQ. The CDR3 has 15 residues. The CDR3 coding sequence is TGCGCCAGCAGCTTGGCACCAACAGGCGGCTACGAGCAGTACTTC. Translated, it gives CASSLAPTGGYEQYF.

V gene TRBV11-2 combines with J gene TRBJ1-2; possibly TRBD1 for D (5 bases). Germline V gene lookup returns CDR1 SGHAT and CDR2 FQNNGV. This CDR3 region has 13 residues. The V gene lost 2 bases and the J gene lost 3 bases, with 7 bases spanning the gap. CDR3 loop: CASSLPGHYGYTF. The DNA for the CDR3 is TGTGCCAGCAGCTTACCAGGGCACTATGGCTACACCTTC.